This record covers a single T cell receptor beta chain. Its antigen is currently unknown. The entry originates in a study of T cell repertoires in cytomegalovirus infection. General study findings and limits: The study found HLA-C-restricted CMV-specific TCR beta clonotypes dominating the ex vivo response.

Via MiXCR, TCRdb re-called the reads, giving one row per CDR3 protein. Here the sample spans under 95,000 distinct CDR3 sequences, 45% to 55% being singletons. The sequence derives from a human donor in good health (CMV status not recorded). Some clones in this sample may be carry-over from other donors' samples. Source: CD8+ T cells from cultured PBMCs, taken from culture after CMV antigen stimulation.

The CDR3 DNA follows: TGTGCCAGCAGTCCCGGGACAGGGGTACACGAGCAGTACTTC. This gives the protein CASSPGTGVHEQYF. This sequence joins TRBV27 and TRBJ2-7; 10 bases are shared with TRBD1. The germline V gene has CDR1 MNHEY and CDR2 SMNVEV (reference sequence). The CDR3 loop spans 14 amino acids. Losses at the gene ends were 5 bases for V and 5 bases for J; bases not matched to a gene: 6.